The rows below give T cell receptor beta chains drawn from one sample of a study of blood T cell repertoires in COVID-19. The method was immunoSEQ multiplex PCR; TCRdb's version includes in-frame clones alone and lacks a portion of them. The sample gives some 130,000 clones, around 89% of which show up once; about 17% is in the top ten. Material for sequencing was peripheral blood. The receptors originated from a man over 45 with active or convalescent COVID-19. The CDR3 runs from the conserved cysteine through the conserved F or W. Fields, in order: D gene, J gene, clone size, V gene, CDR3 protein, CDR3 DNA. A D gene is named only where the DNA matches it firmly. Clone size is not always given. Where it is, it says once, few, many or a class for expanded clones.

>TRBD2|TRBJ2-7|-|TRBV3-1/TRBV3-2
CASSQPSGPLGEQYF
TGTGCCAGCAGCCAACCTAGCGGGCCCCTCGGGGAGCAGTACTTC
>-|TRBJ1-5|-|TRBV11-2
CASSRSRGQPQHF
TGTGCCAGCAGCCGGAGCAGGGGTCAGCCCCAGCATTTT
>TRBD1|TRBJ2-3|-|TRBV28
CASSLYRGEGDTQYF
TGTGCCAGCAGTTTATACAGGGGAGAAGGAGATACGCAGTATTTT
>TRBD1|TRBJ1-3|-|TRBV29-1
CSVTGTERSGNTIYF
TGCAGCGTTACGGGGACAGAGCGCTCTGGAAACACCATATATTTT
>-|TRBJ2-1|-|TRBV5-1
CASSLARDTKDNEQFF
TGCGCCAGCAGCTTAGCTCGGGACACTAAAGACAATGAGCAGTTCTTC
>TRBD1|TRBJ2-2|-|TRBV13
CASSSGTGGVGELFF
TGTGCCAGCAGCTCAGGGACAGGGGGGGTCGGGGAGCTGTTTTTT
>-|TRBJ2-7|-|TRBV5-5
CASSPQGTFYEQYF
TGTGCCAGCAGCCCACAGGGGACTTTCTACGAGCAGTACTTC
>-|TRBJ1-1|-|TRBV5-1
CASSQDSRGTEAFF
TGCGCCAGCAGCCAGGACAGTCGTGGCACTGAAGCTTTCTTT
>-|TRBJ2-7|-|TRBV9
CASSARGGPINEQYF
TGTGCCAGCAGCGCCAGGGGTGGCCCTATTAACGAGCAGTACTTC
>-|TRBJ2-1|-|TRBV27
CASSPIGAAVASYNEQFF
TGTGCCAGCAGTCCGATTGGGGCAGCCGTGGCCTCCTACAATGAGCAGTTCTTC
>-|TRBJ2-1|-|TRBV1
CTSSRTSGVSRNEQFF
TGCACCAGCAGCAGGACTAGCGGGGTTTCACGCAATGAGCAGTTCTTC
>-|TRBJ2-2|-|TRBV18
CASSPPAGQATGELFF
TGTGCCAGCTCACCACCGGCGGGGCAGGCCACCGGGGAGCTGTTTTTT
>TRBD1|TRBJ1-1|-|TRBV2
CASSDGQDFTEAFF
TGTGCCAGCAGTGATGGACAGGATTTTACTGAAGCTTTCTTT
>TRBD1|TRBJ2-1|few|TRBV13
CASSRRDRGDEQFF
TGTGCCAGCAGCCGCCGGGACAGGGGGGATGAGCAGTTCTTC
>-|TRBJ1-1|many|TRBV6-4
CASRDPPGWVNTEAFF
TGTGCCAGCAGAGACCCTCCCGGGTGGGTGAACACTGAAGCTTTCTTT
>-|TRBJ2-3|-|TRBV10-3
CAISESTSQDTQYF
TGTGCCATCAGTGAGTCGACTAGTCAGGATACGCAGTATTTT
>-|TRBJ1-2|-|TRBV10-3
CAISENPAEENYGYTF
TGTGCCATCAGTGAGAATCCAGCCGAGGAAAACTATGGCTACACCTTC
>TRBD2|TRBJ2-3|-|TRBV4-2
CASSQGTSGRTDTQYF
TGTGCCAGCAGCCAAGGGACTAGCGGGAGAACAGATACGCAGTATTTT
>TRBD2|TRBJ2-7|once|TRBV6-1
CASSKDSGRSHEQYF
TGTGCCAGCAGTAAAGATAGCGGGAGGTCCCACGAGCAGTACTTC
>-|TRBJ1-5|once|TRBV5-5
CASSLGQVDSNQPQHF
TGTGCCAGCAGCTTGGGACAGGTCGATAGCAATCAGCCCCAGCATTTT
>-|TRBJ2-2|few|TRBV19
CASRSGSNTGELFF
TGTGCCAGTAGATCGGGGTCTAACACCGGGGAGCTGTTTTTT
>-|TRBJ1-5|few|TRBV6-5
CAASQGSNQPQHF
TGTGCCGCCTCTCAGGGGTCCAATCAGCCCCAGCATTTT
>TRBD1|TRBJ2-5|-|TRBV5-1
CASSTGTGIETQYF
TGCGCCAGCAGCACCGGGACAGGGATAGAGACCCAGTACTTC
>-|TRBJ2-7|-|TRBV7-2
CASSPLSLYEQYF
TGTGCCAGCAGCCCCCTTAGTTTGTACGAGCAGTACTTC
>TRBD2|TRBJ2-3|few|TRBV19
CASSSRGAGVIPDTQYF
TGTGCCAGTAGTTCGAGGGGCGCGGGAGTGATCCCAGATACGCAGTATTTT
>TRBD1|TRBJ2-7|few|TRBV5-6
CASRKGQGTYEQYF
TGTGCCAGCAGGAAAGGACAGGGTACGTACGAGCAGTACTTC
>-|TRBJ1-1|-|TRBV25-1
CASSESEAFDTEAFF
TGTGCCAGCAGTGAATCCGAGGCGTTCGACACTGAAGCTTTCTTT
>-|TRBJ2-1|once|TRBV21-1
CASSKEVRGQGAGDEQFF
TGTGCCAGCAGCAAAGAGGTTAGGGGACAGGGGGCTGGAGATGAGCAGTTCTTC
>TRBD1|TRBJ1-2|-|TRBV29-1
CSVEAWTGDYGYTF
TGCAGCGTTGAAGCCTGGACAGGGGACTATGGCTACACCTTC
>TRBD2|TRBJ2-7|-|TRBV30
CACTRGEGSYEQYF
TGTGCCTGCACTCGAGGGGAGGGCTCCTACGAGCAGTACTTC
>TRBD2|TRBJ2-1|few|TRBV6-5
CASSYRLAGAESEQFF
TGTGCCAGCAGTTACAGGCTAGCGGGAGCGGAAAGTGAGCAGTTCTTC
>TRBD2|TRBJ2-7|once|TRBV7-8
CASSLGASGIAYEQYF
TGTGCCAGCAGCTTAGGGGCTAGCGGGATCGCTTACGAGCAGTACTTC
>-|TRBJ2-3|-|TRBV9
CASSVATGLAVADTQYF
TGTGCCAGCAGCGTAGCTACAGGGCTAGCGGTGGCAGATACGCAGTATTTT
>-|TRBJ2-4|-|TRBV19
CASTEDRAKNIQYF
TGTGCCAGTACCGAAGACAGGGCCAAAAACATTCAGTACTTC
>TRBD1|TRBJ2-1|-|TRBV25-1
CASRQTGHYNEQFF
TGTGCCAGCAGGCAGACAGGGCACTACAATGAGCAGTTCTTC
>TRBD1|TRBJ1-6|once|TRBV3-1/TRBV3-2
CASSQTGVYSPLHF
TGTGCCAGCAGCCAAACAGGGGTGTATTCACCCCTCCACTTT
>-|TRBJ1-2|once|TRBV5-6
CASSLRVYGYTF
TGTGCCAGCAGCCTCAGGGTCTATGGCTACACCTTC